The rows below give T cell receptor beta chains drawn from one sample of a study of blood T cell repertoires in COVID-19. Generated by immunoSEQ multiplex PCR, the TCRdb table keeps only in-frame clones and is missing some. The sample lists some 83,000 clones, approximately 75% occurring once. Input material: peripheral blood. The receptor source for this set is a woman older than 75 with acute or convalescent COVID-19. Each CDR3 is given with its conserved first and last residue. The D gene is left open where the match is weak. Rows may omit the clone size; those that give it use once, few, many or a size class.

J gene: TRBJ1-1
V gene: TRBV27
D gene: -
clone size: few
CDR3 DNA: TGTGCCAGCAGTTGGAGCCAAGCCAGCACTGAAGCTTTCTTT
CDR3 protein: CASSWSQASTEAFF

J gene: TRBJ2-3
V gene: TRBV9
D gene: TRBD1
clone size: -
CDR3 DNA: TGTGCCAGCAGCGTACAGGGACAGGCCCGCGTGGATACGCAGTATTTT
CDR3 protein: CASSVQGQARVDTQYF

J gene: TRBJ1-1
V gene: TRBV5-5
D gene: TRBD1
clone size: -
CDR3 DNA: TGTGCCAGCAGCCCAGGACAGGGGAACACTGAAGCTTTCTTT
CDR3 protein: CASSPGQGNTEAFF

J gene: TRBJ2-7
V gene: TRBV4-2
D gene: -
clone size: -
CDR3 DNA: TGTGCCAGCAGCCAAGGAGCTTTTGGTGAGCAGTACTTC
CDR3 protein: CASSQGAFGEQYF

J gene: TRBJ1-5
V gene: TRBV5-5
D gene: TRBD1
clone size: once
CDR3 DNA: TGTGCCAGCAGCTGGACAGGGGGAGCGACTCAGCCCCAGCATTTT
CDR3 protein: CASSWTGGATQPQHF

J gene: TRBJ2-1
V gene: TRBV6-4
D gene: -
clone size: -
CDR3 DNA: TGTGCCAGCAGTGCTGACCTAGGAGGGCCCAATGAGCAGTTCTTC
CDR3 protein: CASSADLGGPNEQFF

J gene: TRBJ1-1
V gene: TRBV11-2
D gene: -
clone size: -
CDR3 DNA: TGTGCCAGCAGCCCAGTTATGAACACTGAAGCTTTCTTT
CDR3 protein: CASSPVMNTEAFF

J gene: TRBJ1-6
V gene: TRBV5-1
D gene: -
clone size: -
CDR3 DNA: TGCGCCAGCAGCTCCATTCCTACGAATTCACCCCTCCACTTT
CDR3 protein: CASSSIPTNSPLHF

J gene: TRBJ2-1
V gene: TRBV19
D gene: -
clone size: -
CDR3 DNA: TGTGCCAGTAGTATTGGAGGGGGCAAGAACAATGAGCAGTTCTTC
CDR3 protein: CASSIGGGKNNEQFF

J gene: TRBJ1-2
V gene: TRBV28
D gene: -
clone size: many
CDR3 DNA: TGTGCCAGCAGTTTGTTCAGGGGTTTAAGCTACACCTTC
CDR3 protein: CASSLFRGLSYTF

J gene: TRBJ1-6
V gene: TRBV10-3
D gene: -
clone size: -
CDR3 DNA: TGTGCCATCAGTGCAGGGGAATCGGGTTATTCACCCCTCCACTTT
CDR3 protein: CAISAGESGYSPLHF

J gene: TRBJ2-1
V gene: TRBV5-1
D gene: -
clone size: -
CDR3 DNA: TGCGCCAGCAGCTTCGGGGGTGCTAGCTCCTACAATGAGCAGTTCTTC
CDR3 protein: CASSFGGASSYNEQFF

J gene: TRBJ1-3
V gene: TRBV28
D gene: TRBD1
clone size: -
CDR3 DNA: TGTGCCAGCACACCGGGACAGGGGGTCGCGGGTGGAAACACCATATATTTT
CDR3 protein: CASTPGQGVAGGNTIYF

J gene: TRBJ2-3
V gene: TRBV24-1
D gene: -
clone size: -
CDR3 DNA: TGTGCCACCGGGGGCGGGCCCGAGGGCCCAGATACGCAGTATTTT
CDR3 protein: CATGGGPEGPDTQYF

J gene: TRBJ1-2
V gene: TRBV10-3
D gene: -
clone size: -
CDR3 DNA: TGTGCCATCAATGCAGCTAACTATGGCTACACCTTC
CDR3 protein: CAINAANYGYTF

J gene: TRBJ1-3
V gene: TRBV19
D gene: TRBD1
clone size: -
CDR3 DNA: TGTGCCAGTAGTATCCGGACAGGGATGGACACCATATATTTT
CDR3 protein: CASSIRTGMDTIYF

J gene: TRBJ2-5
V gene: TRBV19
D gene: TRBD1
clone size: -
CDR3 DNA: TGTGCCAGTAGTAGGGGGACAGAGAGGTACCAAGAGACCCAGTACTTC
CDR3 protein: CASSRGTERYQETQYF

J gene: TRBJ1-5
V gene: TRBV19
D gene: -
clone size: -
CDR3 DNA: TGTGCCAGTAGTATGGGTTCAGGAGGTCAGCCCCAGCATTTT
CDR3 protein: CASSMGSGGQPQHF

J gene: TRBJ2-7
V gene: TRBV6-5
D gene: TRBD1
clone size: -
CDR3 DNA: TGTGCCAGCACCCAAAGGGACAGGGGGGGCTACGAGCAGTACTTC
CDR3 protein: CASTQRDRGGYEQYF

J gene: TRBJ1-5
V gene: TRBV4-1
D gene: -
clone size: few
CDR3 DNA: TGCGCCAGCAGCCAGGGTTGGCAGGGAAGCAGGGGCAATCAGCCCCAGCATTTT
CDR3 protein: CASSQGWQGSRGNQPQHF

J gene: TRBJ1-6
V gene: TRBV13
D gene: -
clone size: -
CDR3 DNA: TGTGCCAGCAGCCAGGGAGGGCCCCTCCACTTT
CDR3 protein: CASSQGGPLHF

J gene: TRBJ1-4
V gene: TRBV6-4
D gene: -
clone size: -
CDR3 DNA: TGTGCCAGCAGGAGAGGGGGAACGACTAATGAAAAACTGTTTTTT
CDR3 protein: CASRRGGTTNEKLFF

J gene: TRBJ1-1
V gene: TRBV13
D gene: TRBD1
clone size: -
CDR3 DNA: TGTGCCAGCAGCACAAGACAGGGGACGAACACTGAAGCTTTCTTT
CDR3 protein: CASSTRQGTNTEAFF

J gene: TRBJ1-1
V gene: TRBV20-1
D gene: TRBD1
clone size: -
CDR3 DNA: TGCAGTGCTAGTCTCGGGACAGGGGATTCGAACACTGAAGCTTTCTTT
CDR3 protein: CSASLGTGDSNTEAFF

J gene: TRBJ1-1
V gene: TRBV7-3
D gene: -
clone size: -
CDR3 DNA: TGTGCCAGCAGCTTTAGCACCAACACTGAAGCTTTCTTT
CDR3 protein: CASSFSTNTEAFF

J gene: TRBJ1-2
V gene: TRBV3-1/TRBV3-2
D gene: TRBD1
clone size: many
CDR3 DNA: TGTGCCAGCAGCCACACCGGGACAGCCTCCAGTGGCTACACCTTC
CDR3 protein: CASSHTGTASSGYTF

J gene: TRBJ1-2
V gene: TRBV7-2
D gene: -
clone size: -
CDR3 DNA: TGTGCCAGCAGCGCGAACCCGGGATATGGCTACACCTTC
CDR3 protein: CASSANPGYGYTF

J gene: TRBJ1-5
V gene: TRBV5-6
D gene: TRBD1
clone size: few
CDR3 DNA: TGTGCCAGCCAGACAGGGCTTAGCAATCAGCCCCAGCATTTT
CDR3 protein: CASQTGLSNQPQHF

J gene: TRBJ1-2
V gene: TRBV19
D gene: -
clone size: -
CDR3 DNA: TGTGCCAGTAGTATACCAGGGGCTAACTATGGCTACACCTTC
CDR3 protein: CASSIPGANYGYTF

J gene: TRBJ1-1
V gene: TRBV30
D gene: -
clone size: -
CDR3 DNA: TGTGCCTGGGCCGGGCCCAGGGGCCTGTCGGGTGAAGCTTTCTTT
CDR3 protein: CAWAGPRGLSGEAFF

J gene: TRBJ1-1
V gene: TRBV18
D gene: TRBD1
clone size: few
CDR3 DNA: TGTGCCAGCTCACCTGGACAGGGGGGATCCATGAACACTGAAGCTTTCTTT
CDR3 protein: CASSPGQGGSMNTEAFF

J gene: TRBJ1-1
V gene: TRBV7-9
D gene: -
clone size: -
CDR3 DNA: TGTGCCAGCAGCTATTCCTCTTGGCCTGAAGCTTTCTTT
CDR3 protein: CASSYSSWPEAFF

J gene: TRBJ2-2
V gene: TRBV28
D gene: -
clone size: -
CDR3 DNA: TGTGCCAGCAGTTTACAGGGGAGCACCGGGGAGCTGTTTTTT
CDR3 protein: CASSLQGSTGELFF

J gene: TRBJ1-1
V gene: TRBV19
D gene: -
clone size: -
CDR3 DNA: TGTGCCAGTAGTATAAAGCCAGACTATTCTATGAACACTGAAGCTTTCTTT
CDR3 protein: CASSIKPDYSMNTEAFF

J gene: TRBJ1-1
V gene: TRBV29-1
D gene: TRBD1
clone size: -
CDR3 DNA: TGCAGCGTTTCTACAGGGGGCTGGACTGAAGCTTTCTTT
CDR3 protein: CSVSTGGWTEAFF

J gene: TRBJ2-5
V gene: TRBV7-2
D gene: -
clone size: -
CDR3 DNA: TGTGCCAGCAGCTTAGGTGGGCAGTACCAAGAGACCCAGTACTTC
CDR3 protein: CASSLGGQYQETQYF

J gene: TRBJ1-5
V gene: TRBV28
D gene: -
clone size: -
CDR3 DNA: TGTGCCAGCACCCGTTCGGGATATAGCAATCAGCCCCAGCATTTT
CDR3 protein: CASTRSGYSNQPQHF

J gene: TRBJ1-1
V gene: TRBV5-8
D gene: TRBD1
clone size: -
CDR3 DNA: TGTGCCAGCAGCTTGTACAGGGGAGCTGAAGCTTTCTTT
CDR3 protein: CASSLYRGAEAFF

J gene: TRBJ1-1
V gene: TRBV5-4
D gene: -
clone size: -
CDR3 DNA: TGTGCCAGCAGCTTGGACATTGACACTGAAGCTTTCTTT
CDR3 protein: CASSLDIDTEAFF

J gene: TRBJ1-2
V gene: TRBV5-4
D gene: TRBD1
clone size: -
CDR3 DNA: TGTGCCAGCAGCTCGGAGACAGGGGGCAATGGCTACACCTTC
CDR3 protein: CASSSETGGNGYTF

J gene: TRBJ1-2
V gene: TRBV29-1
D gene: -
clone size: few
CDR3 DNA: TGCAGCGTTGAAGCAGGGAACTATGGCTACACCTTC
CDR3 protein: CSVEAGNYGYTF

J gene: TRBJ2-1
V gene: TRBV7-9
D gene: TRBD1
clone size: -
CDR3 DNA: TGTGCCAGCAGCTTAGAGGGGGCCGAGTACAATGAGCAGTTCTTC
CDR3 protein: CASSLEGAEYNEQFF

J gene: TRBJ2-7
V gene: TRBV5-1
D gene: TRBD2
clone size: -
CDR3 DNA: TGCGCCAGCAGCCCTCTAGCGGGCAGCTCCTACGAGCAGTACTTC
CDR3 protein: CASSPLAGSSYEQYF

J gene: TRBJ1-1
V gene: TRBV12-3/TRBV12-4
D gene: -
clone size: -
CDR3 DNA: TGTGCCAGCAGAATTATGGGGGCAACCCAAGCTTTCTTT
CDR3 protein: CASRIMGATQAFF

J gene: TRBJ2-5
V gene: TRBV30
D gene: TRBD1
clone size: -
CDR3 DNA: TGTGCATCCGACAGGGGGCTACACCAAGAGACCCAGTACTTC
CDR3 protein: CASDRGLHQETQYF